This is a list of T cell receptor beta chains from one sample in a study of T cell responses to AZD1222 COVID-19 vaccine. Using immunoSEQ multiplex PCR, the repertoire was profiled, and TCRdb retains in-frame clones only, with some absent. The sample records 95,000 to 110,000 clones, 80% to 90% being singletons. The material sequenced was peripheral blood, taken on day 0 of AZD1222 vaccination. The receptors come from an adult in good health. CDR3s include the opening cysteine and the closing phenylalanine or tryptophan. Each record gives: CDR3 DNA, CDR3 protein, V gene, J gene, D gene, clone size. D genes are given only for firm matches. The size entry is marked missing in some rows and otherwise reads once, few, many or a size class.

TGTGCCAGCAGTGACGGCCAGGGGAAAGAGCAGTTCTTC	CASSDGQGKEQFF	TRBV6-4	TRBJ2-1	.	.
TGTGCCAGCAGTAGACAGTATGATCAGCCCCAGCATTTT	CASSRQYDQPQHF	TRBV6-2/TRBV6-3	TRBJ1-5	.	.
TGCAGTGCTGAGAAGGGCGAAAAACTGTTTTTT	CSAEKGEKLFF	TRBV20-1	TRBJ1-4	.	.
TGTGCCAGCAGGGGAGTCGCAACTAATGAAAAACTGTTTTTT	CASRGVATNEKLFF	TRBV18	TRBJ1-4	.	.
TGTGCCAGTAGTGCTTTTTTTAGCGGGAGATCCCACGAGCAGTACTTC	CASSAFFSGRSHEQYF	TRBV19	TRBJ2-7	TRBD2	once
TGTGCCAGCGCAACAGGGAATAGCAATCAGCCCCAGCATTTT	CASATGNSNQPQHF	TRBV27	TRBJ1-5	.	once
TGTGCCACCAGTGATTTGCCTAGCGGGGGCTACAATGAGCAGTTCTTC	CATSDLPSGGYNEQFF	TRBV24-1	TRBJ2-1	TRBD2	.
TGTGCCAGCCGGGGAGACAGGCCCTACGAGCAGTACTTC	CASRGDRPYEQYF	TRBV6-5	TRBJ2-7	.	.
TGCGCCAGCAGCCAAGTCTCCTGGTCCGGGGAGCTGTTTTTT	CASSQVSWSGELFF	TRBV4-3	TRBJ2-2	.	.
TGTGCCAGCCGAGGGAATAGCAATCAGCCCCAGCATTTT	CASRGNSNQPQHF	TRBV2	TRBJ1-5	.	.
TGTGCCAGCAGTGAGCAGGGGTCCACCGGGGAGCTGTTTTTT	CASSEQGSTGELFF	TRBV6-4	TRBJ2-2	.	few
TGTGCCAGCAGCTCAAGGACAGGGTATGGGGAGACCCAGTACTTC	CASSSRTGYGETQYF	TRBV11-1	TRBJ2-5	TRBD1	.
TGTGCCAGCAGTTTAACTACAGGGGTAATACAAGAGTACGAGCAGTACTTC	CASSLTTGVIQEYEQYF	TRBV28	TRBJ2-7	TRBD1	.
TGTGCCACCAGTGACCAGAACACTGAAGCTTTCTTT	CATSDQNTEAFF	TRBV24-1	TRBJ1-1	.	.
TGCAGCGTTGCTGTGTCAGGGAACACTGAAGCTTTCTTT	CSVAVSGNTEAFF	TRBV29-1	TRBJ1-1	.	.
TGTGCCAGCAGCCCCTGGGGCGGGGTCACAGATACGCAGTATTTT	CASSPWGGVTDTQYF	TRBV28	TRBJ2-3	.	.
TGTGCCAGCAGCAGACAGAGGGATTATGGCTACACCTTC	CASSRQRDYGYTF	TRBV6-5	TRBJ1-2	.	once
TGTGCCTGGAGTAGGGGCCCTAATTCACCCCTCCACTTT	CAWSRGPNSPLHF	TRBV30	TRBJ1-6	.	.
TGTGCCAGTAGTCCCCGGGGTTCAGGAGGCGGCACTGAAGCTTTCTTT	CASSPRGSGGGTEAFF	TRBV19	TRBJ1-1	.	.
TGCAGCGTGTTCCTCACAGACTACACCTTC	CSVFLTDYTF	TRBV29-1	TRBJ1-2	.	.
TGCGCCAGCAGCCAAGATATGGGCCAGGGAGAGGAAAAACTGTTTTTT	CASSQDMGQGEEKLFF	TRBV4-1	TRBJ1-4	.	.
TGTGCCAGCAGTTCAAACGACAGGGCCAACCGTAATTCACCCCTCCACTTT	CASSSNDRANRNSPLHF	TRBV28	TRBJ1-6	TRBD1	few
TGTGCCAGCAGTGAAGCCTGGCAGGGGGTCGATACGCAGTATTTT	CASSEAWQGVDTQYF	TRBV6-1	TRBJ2-3	TRBD1	.